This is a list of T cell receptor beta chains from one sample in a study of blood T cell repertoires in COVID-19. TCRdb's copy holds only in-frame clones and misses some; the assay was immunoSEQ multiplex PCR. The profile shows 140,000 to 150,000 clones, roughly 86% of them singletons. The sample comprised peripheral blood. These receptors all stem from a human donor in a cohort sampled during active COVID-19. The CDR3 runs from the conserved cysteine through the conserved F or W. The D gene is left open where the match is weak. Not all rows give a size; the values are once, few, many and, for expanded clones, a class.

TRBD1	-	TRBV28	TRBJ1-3	TGTGCCAGCAGCAATTACGGGACAGGGGAAGGAAACACCATATATTTT	CASSNYGTGEGNTIYF
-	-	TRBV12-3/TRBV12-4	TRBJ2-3	TGTGCCAGCTCCCGGCGGGGGCCCGATACGCAGTATTTT	CASSRRGPDTQYF
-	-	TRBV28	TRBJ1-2	TGTGCCAGCCAGGGATATAACTATGGCTACACCTTC	CASQGYNYGYTF
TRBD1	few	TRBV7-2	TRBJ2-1	TGTGCCAGCAGCTTAGCCCGACAGGGTGTACATGAGCAGTTCTTC	CASSLARQGVHEQFF
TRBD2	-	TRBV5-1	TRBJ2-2	TGCGCCAGCAGCTTGGAGACTAGCGGGAGCTTTGCCGGGGAGCTGTTTTTT	CASSLETSGSFAGELFF
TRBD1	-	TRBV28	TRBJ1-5	TGTGCCAGCAGCCGGGGACAGTTTGATCAGCCCCAGCATTTT	CASSRGQFDQPQHF
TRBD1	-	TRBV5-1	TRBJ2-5	TGCGCCAGCAGCTTGGGACAGGGCCTACAAGAGACCCAGTACTTC	CASSLGQGLQETQYF
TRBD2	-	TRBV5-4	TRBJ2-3	TGTGCCAGCAGCCCGGGTGCCGATACTAGCGGACGCACAGATACGCAGTATTTT	CASSPGADTSGRTDTQYF
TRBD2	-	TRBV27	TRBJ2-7	TGTGCCAGCACTAGCGGGGCGTCCTACGAGCAGTACTTC	CASTSGASYEQYF
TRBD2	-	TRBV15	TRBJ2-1	TGTGCCACCAGCAGAGGACTAGCGGGAGGACGCTCCTACAATGAGCAGTTCTTC	CATSRGLAGGRSYNEQFF
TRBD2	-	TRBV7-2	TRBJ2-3	TGTGCCAGCAGCACCATAGCGGGGGCCTCCACAGATACGCAGTATTTT	CASSTIAGASTDTQYF
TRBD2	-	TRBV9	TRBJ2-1	TGTGCCAGCAGCAGGGGAGGGGAAGAGCAGTTCTTC	CASSRGGEEQFF
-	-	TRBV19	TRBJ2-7	TGTGCCAGTAGTCTGGACTTTTCCTACGAGCAGTACTTC	CASSLDFSYEQYF
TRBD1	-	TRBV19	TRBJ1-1	TGTGCCAGTACAGAACAGGGGGCAAAGATGGTCTTT	CASTEQGAKMVF
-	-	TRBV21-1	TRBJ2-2	TGTGCCAGCAGCAAGCATCCGGGACAGGCGACCGGGGAGCTGTTTTTT	CASSKHPGQATGELFF
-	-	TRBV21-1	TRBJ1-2	TGTGCCAGCAGCATGGTAGACAGGGTTCTGAACTATGGCTACACCTTC	CASSMVDRVLNYGYTF
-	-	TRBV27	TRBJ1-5	TGTGCCAGCCCTACCGGGATCCTGTTCCAGCCCCAGCATTTT	CASPTGILFQPQHF
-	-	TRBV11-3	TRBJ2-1	TGTGCCAGCAGCTTAGATCTGGGCTATGAGCAGTTCTTC	CASSLDLGYEQFF